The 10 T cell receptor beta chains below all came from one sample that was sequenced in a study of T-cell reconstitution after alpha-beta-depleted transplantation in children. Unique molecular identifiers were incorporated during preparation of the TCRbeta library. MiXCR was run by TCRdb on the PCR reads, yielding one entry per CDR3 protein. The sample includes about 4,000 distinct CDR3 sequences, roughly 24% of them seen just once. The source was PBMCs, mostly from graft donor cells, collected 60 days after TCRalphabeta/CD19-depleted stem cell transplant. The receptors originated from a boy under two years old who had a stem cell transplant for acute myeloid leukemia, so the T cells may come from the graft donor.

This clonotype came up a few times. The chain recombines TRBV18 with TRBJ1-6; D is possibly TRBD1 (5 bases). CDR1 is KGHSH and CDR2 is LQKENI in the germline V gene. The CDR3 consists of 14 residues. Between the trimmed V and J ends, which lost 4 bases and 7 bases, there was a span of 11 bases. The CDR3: CASSHGTENSPLHF. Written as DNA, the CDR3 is TGTGCCAGCTCACACGGGACGGAGAATTCACCCCTCCACTTT.

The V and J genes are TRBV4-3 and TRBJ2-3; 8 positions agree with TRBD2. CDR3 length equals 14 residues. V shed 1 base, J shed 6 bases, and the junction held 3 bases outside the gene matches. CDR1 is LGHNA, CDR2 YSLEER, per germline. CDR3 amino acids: CASSQAASGDTQYF. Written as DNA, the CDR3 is TGCGCCAGCAGCCAAGCGGCTAGCGGGGATACGCAGTATTTT.

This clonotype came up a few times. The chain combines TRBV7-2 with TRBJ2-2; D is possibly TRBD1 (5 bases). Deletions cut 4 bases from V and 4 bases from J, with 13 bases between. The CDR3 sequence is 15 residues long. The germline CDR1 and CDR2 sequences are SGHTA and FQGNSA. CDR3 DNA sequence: TGTGCCAGCAGCTCCCAGGGAAGGGGCACCGGGGAGCTGTTTTTT. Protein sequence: CASSSQGRGTGELFF.

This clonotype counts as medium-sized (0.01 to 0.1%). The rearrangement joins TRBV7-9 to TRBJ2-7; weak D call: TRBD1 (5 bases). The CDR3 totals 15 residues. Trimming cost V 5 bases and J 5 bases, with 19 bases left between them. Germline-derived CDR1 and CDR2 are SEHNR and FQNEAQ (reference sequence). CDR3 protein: CASSVIAWGGNEQYV. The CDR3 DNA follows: TGTGCCAGCAGCGTAATAGCCTGGGGCGGTAACGAGCAGTACGTC.

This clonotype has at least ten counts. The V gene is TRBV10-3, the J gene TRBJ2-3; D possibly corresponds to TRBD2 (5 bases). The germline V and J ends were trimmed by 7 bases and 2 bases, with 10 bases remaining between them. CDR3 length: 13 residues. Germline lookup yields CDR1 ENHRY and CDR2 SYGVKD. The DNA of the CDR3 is TGTGCCATCACCCCCGGGGACACAGATACGCAGTATTTT. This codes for CAITPGDTDTQYF.

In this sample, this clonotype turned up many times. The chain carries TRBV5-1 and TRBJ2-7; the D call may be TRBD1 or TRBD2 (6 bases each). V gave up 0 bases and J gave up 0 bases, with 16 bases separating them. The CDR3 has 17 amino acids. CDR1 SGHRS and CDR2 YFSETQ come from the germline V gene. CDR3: CASSLVRTGATSYEQYV. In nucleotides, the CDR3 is TGCGCCAGCAGCTTGGTCCGGACGGGGGCGACCTCCTACGAGCAGTACGTC.

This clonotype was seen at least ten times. The DNA of the CDR3 is TGTGCCAGCAGTCCAATAGCGGATTCACCCCTCCACTTT. Residues: CASSPIADSPLHF. The genes are TRBV7-9 and TRBJ1-6; D is undetermined. Germline CDR1 SEHNR, CDR2 FQNEAQ (reference sequence). Trimming shortened V by 6 bases and J by 8 bases, and 11 bases separated the two germline ends. This CDR3 comprises 13 residues.

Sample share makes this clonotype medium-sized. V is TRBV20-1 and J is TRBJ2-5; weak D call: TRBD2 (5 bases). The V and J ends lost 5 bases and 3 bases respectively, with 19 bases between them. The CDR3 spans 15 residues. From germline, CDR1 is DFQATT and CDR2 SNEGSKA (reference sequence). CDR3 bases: TGCAGTGCTCCCGAACCTACCCGGGGAAAAGAGACCCAGTACTTC. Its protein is CSAPEPTRGKETQYF.

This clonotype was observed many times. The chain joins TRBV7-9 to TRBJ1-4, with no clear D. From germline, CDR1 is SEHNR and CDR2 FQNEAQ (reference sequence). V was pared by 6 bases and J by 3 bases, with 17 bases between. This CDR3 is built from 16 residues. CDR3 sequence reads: CASRPAGWAPNEKLFF. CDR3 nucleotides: TGTGCCAGCAGGCCGGCCGGGTGGGCGCCTAATGAAAAACTGTTTTTT.

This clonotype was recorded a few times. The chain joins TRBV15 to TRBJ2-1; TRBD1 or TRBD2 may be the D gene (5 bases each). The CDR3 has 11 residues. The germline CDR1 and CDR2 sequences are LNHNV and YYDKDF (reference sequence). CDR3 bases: TGTGGTATCTTGGGGGACAATGAGCAGTTCTTC. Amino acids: CGILGDNEQFF.